These 11 T cell receptor beta chains were all obtained from the same sample, sequenced in a study of cytomegalovirus exposure and HLA in healthy donors. The study ran its PCR with 60 Vbeta and 13 Jbeta primers. Here immunoSEQ multiplex PCR was the method, and the copy in TCRdb shows in-frame clones only, minus some. The sample contains 130,000 to 150,000 clones, 73% of which appear only once. Sequencing was carried out using PBMCs. The receptors stem from a woman aged 40-49 years in good health and CMV-seronegative.

The chain is built from TRBV18 and TRBJ2-3; perhaps TRBD1 as D (5 bases). V lost 2 bases and J 2 bases, leaving 11 bases between the germline ends. The CDR3 has 15 amino acids. In germline, CDR1 is KGHSH, CDR2 LQKENI. CDR3 sequence: CASSPRGRATDTQYF. The CDR3 DNA reads TGTGCCAGCTCACCAAGGGGAAGAGCCACAGATACGCAGTATTTT.

This chain connects TRBV2 to TRBJ2-3; D may be TRBD2 (5 bases). The length of the CDR3 is 18 residues. In germline, CDR1 is SNHLY, CDR2 FYNNEI. V lost 5 bases, J lost 0 bases, and 21 bases lay in between. The CDR3 loop is CASSRTMVWTGSTDTQYF. DNA of the CDR3: TGTGCCAGCAGTCGGACCATGGTGTGGACGGGGAGCACAGATACGCAGTATTTT.

V and J are TRBV6-5 and TRBJ1-1, with unresolved D. Looked up from germline, CDR1 is MNHEY and CDR2 is SVGAGI. The CDR3 sequence is 13 residues long. V was cut by 8 bases and J by 5 bases, with 15 bases left in between. Here the CDR3 DNA reads TGTGCCAGCTCTTTACGGAGGGATACTGAAGCTTTCTTT. Amino acids: CASSLRRDTEAFF.

CDR3 sequence (DNA): TGTGCCAGCACCTACAGGGGGCCTTTTCAAGAGACCCAGTACTTC. It specifies CASTYRGPFQETQYF. The chain is built from TRBV6-1 and TRBJ2-5; 9 positions match TRBD1. CDR3 length: 15 amino acids. Per the germline V gene, CDR1 is MNHNS and CDR2 is SASEGT. V was clipped by 7 bases and J by 2 bases; unmatched bases: 8.

This clone was detected a few times. This chain links TRBV6-1 with TRBJ1-4, with 8 bases fitting TRBD1. V shed 2 bases, J shed 5 bases, and the junction held 4 bases outside the gene matches. CDR3 size: 15 residues. The germline gives CDR1 MNHNS, CDR2 SASEGT. The CDR3 spells CASSEPGTGNEKLFF. The CDR3 DNA sequence: TGTGCCAGCAGTGAACCCGGGACAGGCAATGAAAAACTGTTTTTT.

V usage is TRBV4-1 and J usage is TRBJ2-3; D may be TRBD1 (6 bases). The CDR3 totals 16 residues. V was shortened by 2 bases and J by 0 bases, with 12 bases between the two germline ends. Germline V lookup: CDR1 MGHRA, CDR2 YSYEKL. CDR3 DNA sequence: TGCGCCAGCAGCCAACAGGGACATACTAGCACAGATACGCAGTATTTT. Protein product: CASSQQGHTSTDTQYF.

This clone was seen only a few times. CDR3 sequence (DNA): TGTGCCAGTGAGGACAGGGCAGAGAACACTGAAGCTTTCTTT. Translating it yields CASEDRAENTEAFF. This chain uses TRBV19 with TRBJ1-1; the match to TRBD1 covers 8 bases. The V gene end was trimmed by 8 bases and the J gene end by 1 base; junction bases not matched to a gene: 6. Germline CDR1 is LNHDA and CDR2 is SQIVND (reference sequence). This CDR3 has 14 amino acids. Full variable domain (outside the CDR3, taken from reference TRBV19 and TRBJ1-1): DGGITQSPKYLFRKEGQNVTLSCEQNLNHDAMYWYRQDPGQGLRLIYYSQIVNDFQKGDIAEGYSVSREKKESFPLTVTSAQKNPTAFYLCASEDRAENTEAFFGQGTRLTVV.

This clone appeared a few times. V usage is TRBV4-1 and J usage is TRBJ1-1; D is ambiguous. The CDR3 is 14 amino acids. V was trimmed by 0 bases and J by 8 bases, leaving 13 bases between them. CDR1 MGHRA and CDR2 YSYEKL come from the germline V gene. CDR3 region: CASSQDSRSTEAFF. Here the CDR3 DNA reads TGCGCCAGCAGCCAAGACTCCCGTAGCACCGAAGCTTTCTTT.

The chain couples TRBV4-1 to TRBJ2-4; no clear D gene. The CDR3 extends over 16 amino acids. The V end was cut by 1 base, the J end by 0 bases, with 10 bases between. CDR1 and CDR2 from the germline V gene are MGHRA and YSYEKL. For the CDR3, the DNA is TGCGCCAGCAGCCAAGCGGTCTCTCTAGCCAAAAACATTCAGTACTTC. Translating it yields CASSQAVSLAKNIQYF.

This clone was observed a few times. The gene calls are TRBV23-1 and TRBJ1-5; possibly TRBD1 for D (6 bases). TRBV23-1 is an ORF for which the function is uncertain. The CDR3 is 16 residues long. Trimming took off 0 bases at V and 1 base at J, with 10 bases between the two ends. The CDR3 sequence: CASSQSPGASNQPQHF. The CDR3, as DNA: TGCGCCAGCAGTCAATCGCCAGGGGCGAGCAATCAGCCCCAGCATTTT.

V usage is TRBV2 and J usage is TRBJ2-2; TRBD1 is a possible D gene (5 bases). Germline CDR1 SNHLY, CDR2 FYNNEI. This CDR3 has 20 residues. Trimming pared 4 bases from V and 5 bases from J, leaving 29 bases between. The CDR3 sequence is CASSAKSGFGELDRTGELFF. The DNA for the CDR3 is TGTGCCAGCAGTGCAAAATCAGGGTTTGGCGAGCTAGACCGAACCGGGGAGCTGTTTTTT.